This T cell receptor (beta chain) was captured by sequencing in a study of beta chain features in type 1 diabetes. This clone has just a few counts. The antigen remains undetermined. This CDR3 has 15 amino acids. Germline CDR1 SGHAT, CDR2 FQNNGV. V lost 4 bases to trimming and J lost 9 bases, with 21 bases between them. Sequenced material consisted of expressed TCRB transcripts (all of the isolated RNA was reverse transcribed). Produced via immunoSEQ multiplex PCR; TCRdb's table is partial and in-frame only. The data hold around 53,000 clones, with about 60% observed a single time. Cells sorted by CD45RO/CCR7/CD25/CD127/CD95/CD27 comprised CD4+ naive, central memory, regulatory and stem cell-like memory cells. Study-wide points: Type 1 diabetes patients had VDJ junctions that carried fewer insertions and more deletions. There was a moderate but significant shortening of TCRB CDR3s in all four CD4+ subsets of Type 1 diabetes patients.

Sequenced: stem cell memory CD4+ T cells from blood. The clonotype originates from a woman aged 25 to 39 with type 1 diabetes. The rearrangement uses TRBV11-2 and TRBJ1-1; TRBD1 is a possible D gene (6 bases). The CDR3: CASSSQQGDVGKAFF. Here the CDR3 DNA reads TGTGCCAGCAGCTCCCAACAGGGAGATGTTGGAAAAGCTTTCTTT.